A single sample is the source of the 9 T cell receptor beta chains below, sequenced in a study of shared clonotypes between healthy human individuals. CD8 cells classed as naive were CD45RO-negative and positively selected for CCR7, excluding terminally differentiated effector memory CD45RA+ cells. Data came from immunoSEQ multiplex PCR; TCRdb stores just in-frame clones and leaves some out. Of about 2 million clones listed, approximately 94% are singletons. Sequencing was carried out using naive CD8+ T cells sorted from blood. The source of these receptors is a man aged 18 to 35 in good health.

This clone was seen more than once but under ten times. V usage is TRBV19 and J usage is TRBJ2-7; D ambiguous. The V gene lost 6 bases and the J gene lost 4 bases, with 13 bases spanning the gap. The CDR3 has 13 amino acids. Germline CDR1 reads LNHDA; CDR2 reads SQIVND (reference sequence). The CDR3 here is CASSLRAAYEQYF. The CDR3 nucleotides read TGTGCCAGTAGCCTAAGGGCGGCGTACGAGCAGTACTTC. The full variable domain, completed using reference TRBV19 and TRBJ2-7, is DGGITQSPKYLFRKEGQNVTLSCEQNLNHDAMYWYRQDPGQGLRLIYYSQIVNDFQKGDIAEGYSVSREKKESFPLTVTSAQKNPTAFYLCASSLRAAYEQYFGPGTRLTVT.

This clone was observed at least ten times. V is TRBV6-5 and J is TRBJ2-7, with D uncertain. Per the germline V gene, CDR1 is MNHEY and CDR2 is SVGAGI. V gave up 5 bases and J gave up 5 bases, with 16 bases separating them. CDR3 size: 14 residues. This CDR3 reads CASSLVSFGDEQYF. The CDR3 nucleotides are TGTGCCAGCAGTCTTGTCTCCTTCGGCGACGAGCAGTACTTC.

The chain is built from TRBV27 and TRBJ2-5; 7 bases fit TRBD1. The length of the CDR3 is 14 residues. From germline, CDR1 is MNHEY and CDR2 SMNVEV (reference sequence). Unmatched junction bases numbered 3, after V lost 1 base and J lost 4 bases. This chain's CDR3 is CASSLFAGGETQYF. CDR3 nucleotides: TGTGCCAGCAGTTTATTCGCAGGGGGAGAGACCCAGTACTTC.

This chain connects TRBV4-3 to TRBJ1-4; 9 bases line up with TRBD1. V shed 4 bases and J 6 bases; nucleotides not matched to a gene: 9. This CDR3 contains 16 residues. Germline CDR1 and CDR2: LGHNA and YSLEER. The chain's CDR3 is CASSPMTGGRDEKLFF. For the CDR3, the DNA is TGCGCCAGCAGCCCTATGACAGGGGGAAGGGATGAAAAACTGTTTTTT.

The CDR3 region has the DNA TGTGCCAGCAGCTTAGGGCAGTCCCCCTTGTCTAACTATGGCTACACCTTC. The encoded protein is CASSLGQSPLSNYGYTF. The chain uses TRBV13 and TRBJ1-2; D is unresolved. Germline values: CDR1 PRHDT, CDR2 FYEKMQ (reference sequence). There are 17 residues in the CDR3. V lost 0 bases and J lost 0, with 14 bases in between.

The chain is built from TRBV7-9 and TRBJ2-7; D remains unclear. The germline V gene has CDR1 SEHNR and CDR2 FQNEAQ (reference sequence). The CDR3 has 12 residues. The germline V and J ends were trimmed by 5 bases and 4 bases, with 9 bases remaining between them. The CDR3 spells CASSTDIYEQYF. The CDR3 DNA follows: TGTGCCAGCAGCACCGACATATACGAGCAGTACTTC.

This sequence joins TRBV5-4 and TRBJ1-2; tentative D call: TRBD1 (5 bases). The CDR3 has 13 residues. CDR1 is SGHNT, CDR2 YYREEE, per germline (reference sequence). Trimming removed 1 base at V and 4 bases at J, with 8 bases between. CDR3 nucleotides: TGTGCCAGCAGCTTGCAGGGAATCTATGGCTACACCTTC. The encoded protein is CASSLQGIYGYTF.

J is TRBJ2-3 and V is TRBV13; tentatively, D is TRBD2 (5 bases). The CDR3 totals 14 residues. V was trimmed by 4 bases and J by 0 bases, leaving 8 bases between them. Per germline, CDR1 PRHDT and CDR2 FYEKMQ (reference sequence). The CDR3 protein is CASSSTGSTDTQYF. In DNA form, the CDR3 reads TGTGCCAGCAGCTCCACGGGGAGCACAGATACGCAGTATTTT.

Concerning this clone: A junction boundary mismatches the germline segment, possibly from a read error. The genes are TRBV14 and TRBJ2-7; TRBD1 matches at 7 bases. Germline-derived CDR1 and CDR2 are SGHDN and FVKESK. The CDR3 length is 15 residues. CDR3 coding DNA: TGTGCCAGCAGTCAAGGCCCGGGACAGTCCTACGAGCAGTACTTC. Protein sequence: CASSQGPGQSYEQYF.